This TCR beta chain is from a study of blood T cell repertoires in COVID-19. Study context: Both acute and convalescent COVID-19 samples were obtained from the United States, Italy and Spain.

Everyone who took part was roughly 18 to 100 years old, and they came from 24 US areas. Categorization into cohorts depended on clinical history that participants reported. Germline lookup yields CDR1 MGHRA and CDR2 YSYEKL. This CDR3 has 15 residues. V dropped 0 bases and J dropped 2 bases, with 11 bases sitting between them. Methods used by the authors: Amplification from reference gene primers served as the basis for estimated nucleated cell counts. Clones were sequenced by immunoSEQ multiplex PCR, and TCRdb holds only the in-frame ones, with some missing. V and J calls plus clone size are reproduced from that table; the DNA served to infer D and trimming. The sample contains 330,000 or so clones, about 90% of which appear only once.

The receptor was isolated from a man aged 25 to 40 who had recovered from COVID-19. The rearrangement links TRBV4-1 to TRBJ2-7, with D possibly matching TRBD1 (5 bases). The sequencing sample was made of PBMCs or T cells enriched from blood (not recorded which). This CDR3 is CASSQDPQGPYEQYF. The CDR3 DNA sequence: TGCGCCAGCAGCCAAGATCCCCAGGGTCCCTACGAGCAGTACTTC.